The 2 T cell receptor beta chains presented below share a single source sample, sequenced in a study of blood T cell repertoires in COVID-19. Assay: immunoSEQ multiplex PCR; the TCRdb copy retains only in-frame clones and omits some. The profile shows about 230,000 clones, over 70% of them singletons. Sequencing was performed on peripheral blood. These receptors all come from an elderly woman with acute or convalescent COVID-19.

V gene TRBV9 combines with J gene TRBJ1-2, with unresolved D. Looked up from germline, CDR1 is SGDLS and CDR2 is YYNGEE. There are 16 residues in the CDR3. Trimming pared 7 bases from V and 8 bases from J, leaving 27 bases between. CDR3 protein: CASPVVEPSGFEGYTF. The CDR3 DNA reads TGTGCCAGCCCCGTAGTAGAGCCGTCGGGGTTCGAGGGCTACACCTTC.

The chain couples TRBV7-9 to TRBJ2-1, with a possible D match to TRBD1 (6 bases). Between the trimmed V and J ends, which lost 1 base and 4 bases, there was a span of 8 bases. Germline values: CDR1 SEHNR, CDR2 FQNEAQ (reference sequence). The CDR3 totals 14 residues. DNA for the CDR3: TGTGCCAGCAGCTTAGGGACAGCTTACAATGAGCAGTTCTTC. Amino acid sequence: CASSLGTAYNEQFF.